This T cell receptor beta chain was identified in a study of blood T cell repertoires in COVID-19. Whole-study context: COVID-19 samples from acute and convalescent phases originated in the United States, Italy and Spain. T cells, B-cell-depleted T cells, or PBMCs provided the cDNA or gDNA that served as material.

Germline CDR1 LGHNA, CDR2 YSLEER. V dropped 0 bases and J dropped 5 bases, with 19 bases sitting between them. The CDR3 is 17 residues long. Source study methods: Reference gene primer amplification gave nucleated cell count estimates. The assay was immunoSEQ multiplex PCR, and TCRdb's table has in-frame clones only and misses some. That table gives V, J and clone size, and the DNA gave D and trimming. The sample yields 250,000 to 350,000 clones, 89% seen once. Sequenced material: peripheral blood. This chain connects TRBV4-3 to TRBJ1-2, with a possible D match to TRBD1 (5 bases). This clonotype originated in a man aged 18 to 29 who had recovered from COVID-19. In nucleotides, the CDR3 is TGCGCCAGCAGCCAAGAACCAGACAGAGGAACCCCGTATGGCTACACCTTC. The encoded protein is CASSQEPDRGTPYGYTF.